Here is one T cell receptor beta chain with its context. Its target is not known. These data belong to a study of tumor-infiltrating lymphocytes in primary liver carcinoma. TCR beta cDNA was prepared out of roughly 0.5 ug total RNA by means of a constant-region primer. Slightly modified ARM-PCR with three nested multiplex PCR rounds yielded TCR beta libraries. A C-beta reverse primer was combined with TRBV1-TRBV30 forward primers in the first two PCR rounds, and each round had around 11 cycles. One entry per CDR3 protein results from TCRdb running MiXCR on the multiplex PCR reads. The table shows more than 150,000 distinct CDR3 sequences, with about 55% occurring only once. The CDR3 has 14 amino acids. The V end was cut by 0 bases, the J end by 2 bases, with 6 bases between. Alongside blood RNA obtained from unsorted whole blood, germline DNA was also extracted. Four milliliters of peripheral blood were gathered ahead of the operation.

Broader study findings: Since the samples were bulk and unsorted, the CD4+ and CD8+ repertoires were not compared. Blood fell significantly below tumors in its top-250-clone fraction (p = 0.039).

Sequencing was performed on peripheral blood. The receptor's source is a man in his forties with primary liver carcinoma and hepatitis B virus infection. This sequence joins TRBV12-3 or TRBV12-4 and TRBJ2-3; D remains ambiguous. The CDR3 DNA reads as TGTGCCAGCAGTTTAGCGGTTAACACAGATACGCAGTATTTT. Amino acid sequence: CASSLAVNTDTQYF.